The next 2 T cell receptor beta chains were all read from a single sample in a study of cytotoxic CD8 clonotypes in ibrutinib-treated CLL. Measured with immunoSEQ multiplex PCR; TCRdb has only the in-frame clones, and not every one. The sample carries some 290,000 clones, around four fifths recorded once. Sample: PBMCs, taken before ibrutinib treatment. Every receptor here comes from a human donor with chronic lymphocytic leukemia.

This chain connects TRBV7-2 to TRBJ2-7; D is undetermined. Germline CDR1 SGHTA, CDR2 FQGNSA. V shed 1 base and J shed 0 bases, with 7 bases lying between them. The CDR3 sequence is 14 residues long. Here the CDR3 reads CASSLGRTSYEQYF. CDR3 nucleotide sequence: TGTGCCAGCAGCTTAGGACGGACCTCCTACGAGCAGTACTTC.

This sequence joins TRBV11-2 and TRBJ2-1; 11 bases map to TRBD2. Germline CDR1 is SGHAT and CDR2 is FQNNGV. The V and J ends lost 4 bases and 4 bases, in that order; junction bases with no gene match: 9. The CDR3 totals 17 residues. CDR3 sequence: CASSSPTSGSLYNEQFF. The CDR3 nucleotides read TGTGCCAGCAGCTCCCCAACTAGCGGGAGTTTGTACAATGAGCAGTTCTTC.